The 5 T cell receptor beta chains in this list originate from one sample, sequenced in a study of tissue T cells after allogeneic stem cell transplantation. Measured with immunoSEQ multiplex PCR; TCRdb has only the in-frame clones, and not every one. Of over 4,000 clones in the sample, approximately 66% were seen once. This specimen consisted of left colon tissue, obtained at autopsy. Receptors were obtained from a male donor at least 60 years old with lung cancer.

This clone appeared a few times. This chain links TRBV6-5 with TRBJ2-1; tentatively, D is TRBD2 (5 bases). Germline CDR1 MNHEY, CDR2 SVGAGI. This CDR3 is 14 amino acids long. Trimming pared 8 bases from V and 8 bases from J, leaving 19 bases between. CDR3 residues: CASRSRGSGDEQFF. The CDR3 bases are TGTGCCAGCCGAAGCCGGGGTAGTGGCGATGAGCAGTTCTTC.

This clone was recorded a few times. This chain connects TRBV29-1 to TRBJ2-3; 9 bases are shared with TRBD2. With 5 bases clipped from V and 0 bases from J, the junction kept 6 bases outside the gene matches. The CDR3 is 15 residues long. Per the germline V gene, CDR1 is SQVTM and CDR2 is ANQGSEA. CDR3 in DNA: TGCAGCGTTATTCAAGCGGGAGGCAGCACAGATACGCAGTATTTT. Its translation: CSVIQAGGSTDTQYF.

The chain employs TRBV9 and TRBJ1-1; perhaps TRBD1 as D (6 bases). V was pared by 0 bases and J by 5 bases, with 14 bases between. This CDR3 contains 15 residues. Germline CDR1 and CDR2: SGDLS and YYNGEE. The CDR3 nucleotides read TGTGCCAGCAGCGTAGCCGGGGGGCAGGGAACTGAAGCTTTCTTT. Translated: CASSVAGGQGTEAFF.

As DNA, the CDR3 is TGTGCCAGCAGTTCCAACCATAGAGAGCAGTACTTC. Translating gives CASSSNHREQYF. The gene calls are TRBV6-5 and TRBJ2-7; no clear D gene. CDR3 length: 12 amino acids. The germline V and J ends were trimmed by 4 bases and 7 bases, with 11 bases remaining between them. Germline CDR1 and CDR2: MNHEY and SVGAGI.

The chain has TRBV10-3 and TRBJ1-2, with D hard to call. Germline loops: CDR1 ENHRY, CDR2 SYGVKD. The CDR3 covers 12 residues. V gave up 9 bases and J gave up 2 bases, with 10 bases separating them. The CDR3, as DNA: TGTGCCATAGCCGCCGGGAACTATGGCTACACCTTC. Protein product: CAIAAGNYGYTF.